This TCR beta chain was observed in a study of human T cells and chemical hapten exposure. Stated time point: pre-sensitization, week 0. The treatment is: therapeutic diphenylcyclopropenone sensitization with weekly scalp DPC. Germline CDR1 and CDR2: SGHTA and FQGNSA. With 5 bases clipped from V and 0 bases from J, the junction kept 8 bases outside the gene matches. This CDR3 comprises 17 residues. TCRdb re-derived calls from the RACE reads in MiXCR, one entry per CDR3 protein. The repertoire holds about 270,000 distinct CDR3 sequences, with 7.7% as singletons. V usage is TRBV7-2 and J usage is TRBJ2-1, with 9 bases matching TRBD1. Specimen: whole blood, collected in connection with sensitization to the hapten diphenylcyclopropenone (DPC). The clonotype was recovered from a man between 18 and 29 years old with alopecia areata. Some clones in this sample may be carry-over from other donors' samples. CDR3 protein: CASSIGQGRNSYNEQFF. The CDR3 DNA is TGTGCCAGCAGCATCGGACAGGGGCGAAACTCCTACAATGAGCAGTTCTTC.